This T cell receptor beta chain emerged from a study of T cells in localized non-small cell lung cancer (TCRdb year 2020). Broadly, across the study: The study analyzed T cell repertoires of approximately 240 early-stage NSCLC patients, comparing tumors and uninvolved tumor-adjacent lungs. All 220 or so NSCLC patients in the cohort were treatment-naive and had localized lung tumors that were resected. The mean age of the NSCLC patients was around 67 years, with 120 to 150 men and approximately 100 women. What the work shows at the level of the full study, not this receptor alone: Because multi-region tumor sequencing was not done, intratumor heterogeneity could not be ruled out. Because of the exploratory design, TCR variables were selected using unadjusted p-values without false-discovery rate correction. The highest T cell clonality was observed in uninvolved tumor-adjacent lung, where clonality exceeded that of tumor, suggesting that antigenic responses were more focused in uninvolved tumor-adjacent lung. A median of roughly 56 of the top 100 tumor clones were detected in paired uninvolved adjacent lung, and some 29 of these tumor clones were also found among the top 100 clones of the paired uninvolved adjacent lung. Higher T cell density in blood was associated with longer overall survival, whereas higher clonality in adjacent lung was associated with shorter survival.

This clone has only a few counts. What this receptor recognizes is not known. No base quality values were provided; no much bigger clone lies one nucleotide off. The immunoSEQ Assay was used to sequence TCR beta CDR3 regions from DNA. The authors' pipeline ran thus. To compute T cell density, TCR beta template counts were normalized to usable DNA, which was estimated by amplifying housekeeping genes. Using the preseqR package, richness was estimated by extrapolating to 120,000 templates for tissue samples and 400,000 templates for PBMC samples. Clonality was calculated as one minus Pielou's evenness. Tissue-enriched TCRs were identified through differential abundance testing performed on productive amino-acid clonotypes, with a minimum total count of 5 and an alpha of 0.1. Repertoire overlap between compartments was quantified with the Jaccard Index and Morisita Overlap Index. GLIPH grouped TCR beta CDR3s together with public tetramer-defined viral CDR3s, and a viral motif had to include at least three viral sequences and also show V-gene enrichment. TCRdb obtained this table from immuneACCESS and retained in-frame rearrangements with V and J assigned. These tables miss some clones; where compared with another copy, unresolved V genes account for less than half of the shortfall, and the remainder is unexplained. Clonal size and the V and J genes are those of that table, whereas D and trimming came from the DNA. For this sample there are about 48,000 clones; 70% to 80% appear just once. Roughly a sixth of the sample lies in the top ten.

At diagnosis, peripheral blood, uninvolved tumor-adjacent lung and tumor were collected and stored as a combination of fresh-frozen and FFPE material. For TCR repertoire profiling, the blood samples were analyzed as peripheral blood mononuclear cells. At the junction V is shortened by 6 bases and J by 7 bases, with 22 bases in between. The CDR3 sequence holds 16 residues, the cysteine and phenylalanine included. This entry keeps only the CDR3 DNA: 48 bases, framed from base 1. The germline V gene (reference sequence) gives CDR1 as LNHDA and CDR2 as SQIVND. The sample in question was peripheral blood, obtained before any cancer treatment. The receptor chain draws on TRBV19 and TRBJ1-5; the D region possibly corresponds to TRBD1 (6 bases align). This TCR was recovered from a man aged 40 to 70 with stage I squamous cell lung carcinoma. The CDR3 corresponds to CASSSDGGWGGQPQHF. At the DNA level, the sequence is TGTGCCAGTAGCTCCGATGGGGGCTGGGGTGGGCAGCCCCAGCATTTT.